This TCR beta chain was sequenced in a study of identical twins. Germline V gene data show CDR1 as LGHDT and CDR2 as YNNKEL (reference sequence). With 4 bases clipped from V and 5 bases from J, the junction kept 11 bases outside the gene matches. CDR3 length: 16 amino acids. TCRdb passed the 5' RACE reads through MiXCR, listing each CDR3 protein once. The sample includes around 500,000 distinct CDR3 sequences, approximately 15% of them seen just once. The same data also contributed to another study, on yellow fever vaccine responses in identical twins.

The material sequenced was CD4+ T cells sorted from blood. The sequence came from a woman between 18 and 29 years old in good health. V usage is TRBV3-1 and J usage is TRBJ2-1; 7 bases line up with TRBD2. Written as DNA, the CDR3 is TGTGCCAGCAGCCTTCTGTATCTAGCGGACAACAATGAGCAGTTCTTC. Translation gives CASSLLYLADNNEQFF.